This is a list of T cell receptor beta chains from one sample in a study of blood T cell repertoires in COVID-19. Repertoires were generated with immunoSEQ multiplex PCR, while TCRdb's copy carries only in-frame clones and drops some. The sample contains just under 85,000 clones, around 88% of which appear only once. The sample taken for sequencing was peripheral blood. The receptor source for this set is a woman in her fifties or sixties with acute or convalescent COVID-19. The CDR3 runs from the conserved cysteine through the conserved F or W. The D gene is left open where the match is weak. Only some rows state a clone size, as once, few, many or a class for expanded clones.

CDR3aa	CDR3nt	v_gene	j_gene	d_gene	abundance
CASSTAGQLNSPLHF	TGTGCCAGCAGCACAGCGGGACAACTAAATTCACCCCTCCACTTT	TRBV5-4	TRBJ1-6	.	.
CASSEGGSYGYTF	TGCGCCAGCAGTGAAGGAGGGTCGTATGGCTACACCTTC	TRBV10-1	TRBJ1-2	.	.
CASSVRTSGGSYNEQFF	TGTGCCAGCAGCGTTCGGACTAGCGGGGGCTCCTACAATGAGCAGTTCTTC	TRBV7-6	TRBJ2-1	TRBD2	.
CASSPERGSSEQYF	TGTGCTAGCAGCCCAGAAAGGGGGTCTAGCGAGCAGTACTTC	TRBV7-7	TRBJ2-7	.	once
CASSELLGDISNYGYTF	TGCGCCAGCAGTGAGTTGCTGGGGGACATTTCTAACTATGGCTACACCTTC	TRBV10-2	TRBJ1-2	.	once
CASSYESPQGGQPQHF	TGTGCCAGCAGTTACGAGTCCCCACAGGGGGGGCAGCCCCAGCATTTT	TRBV6-5	TRBJ1-5	TRBD1	once
CASSYRQGAIGELFF	TGTGCCAGCAGCTACCGACAGGGGGCTATCGGGGAGCTGTTTTTT	TRBV11-3	TRBJ2-2	TRBD1	few
CASRSPGAAQEQYF	TGCGCCAGCAGGTCGCCAGGGGCAGCCCAGGAGCAGTACTTC	TRBV5-1	TRBJ2-7	.	.
CASSPKRQAGSLLHF	TGTGCCAGCAGCCCTAAACGACAGGCCGGATCTTTATTGCATTTT	TRBV5-8	TRBJ1-5	.	.
CAAGLTDTQYF	TGTGCCGCAGGATTGACAGATACGCAGTATTTT	TRBV24-1	TRBJ2-3	.	.
CASSLGQGEVSGNTIYF	TGTGCCAGCAGCTTAGGACAGGGAGAGGTATCTGGAAACACCATATATTTT	TRBV7-9	TRBJ1-3	TRBD1	.
CASSSYLAGGLDEQFF	TGTGCCAGCAGCTCCTACCTAGCGGGGGGGCTGGATGAGCAGTTCTTC	TRBV5-4	TRBJ2-1	TRBD2	.
CASSPSSTGGKETQYF	TGCGCCAGCAGTCCCTCCTCGACAGGGGGCAAAGAGACCCAGTACTTC	TRBV23-1	TRBJ2-5	TRBD1	.
CASSPGGLDDGEQFF	TGTGCCAGCAGCCCAGGGGGACTAGATGACGGTGAGCAGTTCTTC	TRBV11-1	TRBJ2-1	.	.
CASRGGWTGELSRTGQYF	TGCGCCAGCAGAGGTGGTTGGACAGGGGAATTGTCCCGTACCGGGCAGTACTTC	TRBV5-1	TRBJ2-7	TRBD1	.
CASSLALLEGLYGYTF	TGCGCCAGCAGCTTGGCCCTTTTGGAGGGACTGTATGGCTACACCTTC	TRBV5-1	TRBJ1-2	.	once
CATSDSGYTEAFF	TGTGCCACCAGTGATTCAGGGTACACTGAAGCTTTCTTT	TRBV24-1	TRBJ1-1	.	.